This TCR beta chain was identified in a study of blood T cell repertoires in COVID-19. In this sample, this clone turned up once. The table came from immunoSEQ multiplex PCR; TCRdb's copy has only in-frame clones and leaves some out. The sample records some 130,000 clones, roughly 89% being singletons. The specimen sequenced was peripheral blood. This sequence was found in a man aged 60 to 69 with COVID-19, enrolled during active disease.

CDR3 nucleotides: TGTGCCAGCAGTTTAGACATCGCAGGTGACAATCAGCCCCAGCATTTT. It specifies CASSLDIAGDNQPQHF. The chain recombines TRBV28 with TRBJ1-5, with D hard to call. Germline CDR1 is MDHEN and CDR2 is SYDVKM. This CDR3 is built from 16 residues. V gave up 2 bases and J gave up 3 bases, with 14 bases separating them. The entire variable domain, with the rest obtained from reference TRBV28 and TRBJ1-5, is as follows: DVKVTQSSRYLVKRTGEKVFLECVQDMDHENMFWYRQDPGLGLRLIYFSYDVKMKEKGDIPEGYSVSREKKERFSLILESASTNQTSMYLCASSLDIAGDNQPQHFGDGTRLSIL.